A selection of T cell receptor beta chains follows, all from one sample in a study of blood T cell repertoires in COVID-19. Method: immunoSEQ multiplex PCR; TCRdb's copy keeps in-frame clones and lacks some. The sample lists under 90,000 clones; nearly 90% were seen once. Source material: peripheral blood. These receptors all come from a woman in her 50s with COVID-19, enrolled during active disease. Each CDR3 is given with its conserved first and last residue. D genes are given only for firm matches. Clone sizes are given selectively: once, few, many, or a class where the clone is expanded.

>NA|TRBV9|TRBJ2-1|NA
CASSTRDSSNEQFF
TGTGCCAGCAGCACCCGGGACTCCAGCAATGAGCAGTTCTTC
>NA|TRBV2|TRBJ2-7|TRBD2
CASSTFGGSSYEQYF
TGTGCCAGCAGTACCTTCGGGGGGAGCTCCTACGAGCAGTACTTC
>NA|TRBV5-1|TRBJ2-1|TRBD2
CASSSSGGENEQFF
TGCGCCAGCAGCTCTAGCGGGGGAGAGAATGAGCAGTTCTTC
>NA|TRBV25-1|TRBJ2-7|NA
CASSEYGRGAGEQYF
TGTGCCAGCAGTGAATATGGTAGAGGGGCGGGAGAGCAGTACTTC
>NA|TRBV19|TRBJ2-3|NA
CASSQGSDTQYF
TGTGCCAGTAGTCAGGGCTCAGATACGCAGTATTTT
>NA|TRBV5-4|TRBJ2-3|NA
CASGPGGTDTQYF
TGTGCCAGCGGTCCGGGAGGCACAGATACGCAGTATTTT
>NA|TRBV7-9|TRBJ2-7|NA
CASSSLGQGRAVSYEQYF
TGTGCCAGCAGCTCCCTGGGCCAGGGGAGGGCCGTCTCCTACGAGCAGTACTTC
>NA|TRBV9|TRBJ2-7|NA
CASSLAGTPTNEQYF
TGTGCCAGCAGCCTCGCTGGGACTCCGACTAACGAGCAGTACTTC
>NA|TRBV6-5|TRBJ2-7|TRBD1
CASSYSRDRGYEQYF
TGTGCCAGCAGTTACTCCCGGGACAGGGGCTACGAGCAGTACTTC
>NA|TRBV2|TRBJ2-1|NA
CASRSRLLLLYNEQFF
TGTGCCAGCAGAAGTAGATTACTCCTTTTATACAATGAGCAGTTCTTC
>NA|TRBV6-6|TRBJ2-7|TRBD2
CASSRSGRDYEQYF
TGTGCCAGCAGTCGGAGCGGGAGGGATTACGAGCAGTACTTC
>NA|TRBV28|TRBJ2-2|NA
CASSLLSGELFF
TGTGCCAGCAGTTTATTATCCGGGGAGCTGTTTTTT
>NA|TRBV13|TRBJ2-1|NA
CASSSPGINEQFF
TGTGCCAGCAGCTCTCCGGGGATCAATGAGCAGTTCTTC
>NA|TRBV2|TRBJ1-5|TRBD1
CASTVPGQGDQPQHF
TGTGCCAGCACTGTCCCCGGACAGGGCGATCAGCCCCAGCATTTT
>NA|TRBV5-4|TRBJ2-3|NA
CASSLAPSVMGDTQYF
TGTGCCAGCAGCTTGGCCCCTAGCGTGATGGGAGATACGCAGTATTTT
>NA|TRBV5-6|TRBJ1-4|TRBD1
CASSRKRGQGRDEKLFF
TGTGCCAGCAGCCGAAAACGAGGACAGGGCAGGGATGAAAAACTGTTTTTT
>NA|TRBV6-5|TRBJ2-7|NA
CASSYSGVRDEQYF
TGTGCCAGCAGTTACTCAGGTGTCAGGGACGAGCAGTACTTC
>NA|TRBV5-1|TRBJ2-1|TRBD2
CASSPQGSGRLNEQFF
TGCGCCAGCAGCCCTCAAGGTAGCGGGAGACTCAATGAGCAGTTCTTC
>NA|TRBV6-5|TRBJ2-1|TRBD2
CASSLAGIYNEQFF
TGTGCCAGCAGCCTAGCGGGTATATACAATGAGCAGTTCTTC
>few|TRBV6-1|TRBJ2-2|TRBD2
CASSEFPSGNTGELFF
TGTGCCAGCAGTGAGTTCCCTAGCGGCAACACCGGGGAGCTGTTTTTT
>NA|TRBV27|TRBJ1-4|TRBD1
CASSLSRTGGAEKLFF
TGTGCCAGCAGTTTATCCCGGACAGGGGGCGCAGAAAAACTGTTTTTT
>NA|TRBV19|TRBJ2-1|NA
CASRRDAGSSYNEQFF
TGTGCCAGTAGACGCGACGCGGGGAGCTCCTACAATGAGCAGTTCTTC
>NA|TRBV3-1/TRBV3-2|TRBJ2-4|NA
CASSLRTGNIQYF
TGTGCCAGCAGTCTAAGAACAGGAAACATTCAGTACTTC
>NA|TRBV7-8|TRBJ2-1|NA
CASSLVFQNEQFF
TGTGCCAGCAGCTTAGTCTTTCAGAATGAGCAGTTCTTC
>NA|TRBV18|TRBJ1-1|TRBD1
CASSPTDRGPTEAFF
TGTGCCAGCTCACCAACTGACAGGGGTCCCACTGAAGCTTTCTTT
>NA|TRBV5-5|TRBJ2-1|TRBD2
CASSYSGRDGYEQFF
TGTGCCAGCAGTTATAGCGGGAGGGACGGGTATGAGCAGTTCTTC
>NA|TRBV29-1|TRBJ1-2|NA
CSVIEGYGYTF
TGCAGCGTTATCGAGGGCTATGGCTACACCTTC
>NA|TRBV6-6|TRBJ2-3|TRBD1
CASSYARTGRNTQYF
TGTGCCAGCAGTTACGCCCGGACAGGGAGGAATACGCAGTATTTT
>NA|TRBV4-3|TRBJ2-7|TRBD1
CASGTGGEQYF
TGCGCCAGCGGAACAGGGGGCGAGCAGTACTTC
>NA|TRBV5-1|TRBJ2-1|TRBD2
CATSYSGREGNEQFF
TGCGCCACATCATATAGCGGGAGGGAAGGGAATGAGCAGTTCTTC
>NA|TRBV4-1|TRBJ2-7|TRBD2
CASSQDSAAGGVAYEQYF
TGCGCCAGCAGCCAAGATTCGGCGGCGGGAGGGGTGGCCTACGAGCAGTACTTC
>NA|TRBV18|TRBJ2-3|NA
CASSPGAGTDTQYF
TGTGCCAGCTCACCAGGGGCAGGGACAGATACGCAGTATTTT
>once|TRBV11-3|TRBJ1-1|NA
CASSLDRRVMVHLNTEAFF
TGTGCCAGCAGCTTAGATCGCCGAGTCATGGTTCACTTGAACACTGAAGCTTTCTTT
>NA|TRBV6-5|TRBJ2-1|NA
CASGKPRDTEQFF
TGTGCCAGCGGAAAACCTCGAGACACTGAGCAGTTCTTC
>NA|TRBV7-2|TRBJ1-5|TRBD1
CASSKQTGMGDQPQHF
TGTGCCAGCAGCAAACAGACAGGGATGGGAGATCAGCCCCAGCATTTT
>few|TRBV14|TRBJ2-1|TRBD2
CASSPRGGNLAGGPFYNEQFF
TGTGCCAGCAGCCCCCGGGGGGGGAATCTAGCGGGAGGGCCCTTCTACAATGAGCAGTTCTTC
>once|TRBV11-3|TRBJ2-7|TRBD1
CASSLRTGKIYEQYF
TGTGCCAGCAGCCTCCGGACAGGGAAGATCTACGAGCAGTACTTC
>NA|TRBV28|TRBJ1-1|NA
CASSLSAGLKAFF
TGTGCCAGCAGTTTATCTGCCGGGTTGAAAGCTTTCTTT
>NA|TRBV18|TRBJ2-4|TRBD2
CASSLLAGLAKNIQYF
TGTGCCAGCTCACTACTAGCGGGACTAGCCAAAAACATTCAGTACTTC
>NA|TRBV6-5|TRBJ2-1|NA
CASSYRAGAGYNEQFF
TGTGCCAGCAGTTACAGGGCAGGGGCCGGCTACAATGAGCAGTTCTTC